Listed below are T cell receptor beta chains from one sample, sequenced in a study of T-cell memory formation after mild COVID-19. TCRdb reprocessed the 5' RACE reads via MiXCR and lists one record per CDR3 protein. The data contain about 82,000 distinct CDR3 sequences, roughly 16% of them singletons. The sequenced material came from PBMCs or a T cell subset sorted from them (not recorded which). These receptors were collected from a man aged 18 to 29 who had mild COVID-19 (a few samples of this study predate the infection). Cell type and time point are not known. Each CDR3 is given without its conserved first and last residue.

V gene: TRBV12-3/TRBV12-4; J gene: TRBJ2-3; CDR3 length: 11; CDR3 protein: ASSLGLLDTQY
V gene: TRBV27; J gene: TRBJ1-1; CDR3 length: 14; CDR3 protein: ASSLSFRTMNTEAF
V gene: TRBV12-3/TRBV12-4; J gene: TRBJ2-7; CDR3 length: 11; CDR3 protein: ASTWGSTYEQY
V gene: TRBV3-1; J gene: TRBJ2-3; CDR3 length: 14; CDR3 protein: ASSQGLTLSTDTQY
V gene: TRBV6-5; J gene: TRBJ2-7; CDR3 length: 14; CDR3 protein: ASSPARHTSSYEQY
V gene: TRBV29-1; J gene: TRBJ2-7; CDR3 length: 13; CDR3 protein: SMMVAGSSSYEQY
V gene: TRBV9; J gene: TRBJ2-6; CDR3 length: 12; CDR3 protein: ASTLDLGANVLT
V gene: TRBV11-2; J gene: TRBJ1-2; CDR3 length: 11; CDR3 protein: ASSPWRGGGYT
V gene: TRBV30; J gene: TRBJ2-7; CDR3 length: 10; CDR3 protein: AWSVNLDEQY
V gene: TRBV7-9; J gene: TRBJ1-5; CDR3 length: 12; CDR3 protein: ASSAGGVNQPQH
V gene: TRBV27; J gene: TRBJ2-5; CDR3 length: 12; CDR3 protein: ASSFSGNQETQY
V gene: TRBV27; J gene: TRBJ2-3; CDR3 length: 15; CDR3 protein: ASSPVGGGGPTDTQY
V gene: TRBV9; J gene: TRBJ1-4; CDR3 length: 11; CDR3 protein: ASSVDRGEKLF
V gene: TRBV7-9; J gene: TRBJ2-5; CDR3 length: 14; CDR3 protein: ASSDPRGSVGETQY
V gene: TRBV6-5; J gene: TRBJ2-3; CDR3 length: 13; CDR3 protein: ASRPEGLGRDTQY
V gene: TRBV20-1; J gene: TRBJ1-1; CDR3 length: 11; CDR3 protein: SARGDINTEAF
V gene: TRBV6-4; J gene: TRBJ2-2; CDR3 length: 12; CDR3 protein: ASSDGTDTGELF
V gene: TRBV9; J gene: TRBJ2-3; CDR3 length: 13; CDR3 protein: ASSLGDYITDTQY
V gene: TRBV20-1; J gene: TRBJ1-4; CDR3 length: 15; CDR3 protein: SAREGSGNDANEKLF
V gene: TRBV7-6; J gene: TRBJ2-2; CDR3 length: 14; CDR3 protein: ASSWTGTSASGELF
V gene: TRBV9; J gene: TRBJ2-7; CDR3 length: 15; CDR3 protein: ASILVRDTESSYEQY
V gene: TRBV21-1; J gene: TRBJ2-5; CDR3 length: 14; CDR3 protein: ASSTRTGYSQETQY
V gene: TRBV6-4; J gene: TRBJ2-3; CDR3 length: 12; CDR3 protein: ASSDGQGADTQY
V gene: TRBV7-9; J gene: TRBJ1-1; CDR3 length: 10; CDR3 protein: ASSLWETEAF
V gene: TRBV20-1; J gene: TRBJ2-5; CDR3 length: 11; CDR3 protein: SARGRGRETQY
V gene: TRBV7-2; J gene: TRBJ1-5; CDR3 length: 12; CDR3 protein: ASSYARAGQPQH
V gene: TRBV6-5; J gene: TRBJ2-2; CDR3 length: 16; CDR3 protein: ASSYSSASGGGTGELF
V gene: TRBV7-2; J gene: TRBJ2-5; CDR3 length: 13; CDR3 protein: ASSTGPLVRETQY
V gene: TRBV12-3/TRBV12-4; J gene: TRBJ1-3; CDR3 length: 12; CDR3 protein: ASSGWTTGNTIY
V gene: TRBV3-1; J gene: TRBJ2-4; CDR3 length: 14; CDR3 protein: ASSQQGYWAKNIQY
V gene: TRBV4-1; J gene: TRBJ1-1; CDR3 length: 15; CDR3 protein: ASSQGPGPPGDTEAF
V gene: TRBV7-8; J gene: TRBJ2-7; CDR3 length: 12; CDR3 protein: ASSFGQGVHEQY
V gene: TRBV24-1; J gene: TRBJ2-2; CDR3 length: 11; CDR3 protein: ATSASVAGELF
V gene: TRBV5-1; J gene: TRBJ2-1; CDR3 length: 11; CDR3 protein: ASRTSGGHEQF
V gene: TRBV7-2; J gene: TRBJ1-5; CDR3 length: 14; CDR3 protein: ASSLLGLYSNQPQH
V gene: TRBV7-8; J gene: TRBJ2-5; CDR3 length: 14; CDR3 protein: ASSEAAGGITETQY
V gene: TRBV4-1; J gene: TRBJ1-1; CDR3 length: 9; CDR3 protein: ASSQDAEAF
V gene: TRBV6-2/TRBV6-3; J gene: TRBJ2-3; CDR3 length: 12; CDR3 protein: ASSLGQATDTQY
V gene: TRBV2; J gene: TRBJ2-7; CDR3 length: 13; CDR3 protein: ASSEDPAGGREQY
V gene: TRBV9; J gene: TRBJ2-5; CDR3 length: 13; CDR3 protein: ASSRLAGFKETQY
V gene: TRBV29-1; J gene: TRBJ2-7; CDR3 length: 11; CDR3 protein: SVATGESYEQY